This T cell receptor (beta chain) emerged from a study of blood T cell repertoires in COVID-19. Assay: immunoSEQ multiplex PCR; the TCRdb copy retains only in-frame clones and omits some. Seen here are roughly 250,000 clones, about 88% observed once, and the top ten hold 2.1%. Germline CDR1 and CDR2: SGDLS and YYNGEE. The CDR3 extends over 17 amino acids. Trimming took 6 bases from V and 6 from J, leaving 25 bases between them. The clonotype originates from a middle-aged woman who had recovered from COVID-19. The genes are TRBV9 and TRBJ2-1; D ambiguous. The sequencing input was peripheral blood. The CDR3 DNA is TGTGCCAGCACCCGAGCGAGCGAACCCACCAGTCGCAATGAGCAGTTCTTC. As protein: CASTRASEPTSRNEQFF. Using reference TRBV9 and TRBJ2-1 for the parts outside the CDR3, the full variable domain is DSGVTQTPKHLITATGQRVTLRCSPRSGDLSVYWYQQSLDQGLQFLIQYYNGEERAKGNILERFSAQQFPDLHSELNLSSLELGDSALYFCASTRASEPTSRNEQFFGPGTRLTVL.